This TCR beta chain was identified during a study of cytomegalovirus exposure and HLA in healthy donors. Broader study findings: Both high specificity and high sensitivity reportedly marked the classifier's diagnosis of cytomegalovirus status. The study recorded 150 to 200 TCR beta chains that were cytomegalovirus-associated.

The protocol was immunoSEQ multiplex PCR, while the TCRdb copy is restricted to in-frame clones and leaves out a portion. Here the sample spans 65,000 or so clones, approximately 93% being singletons. With regard to this clone: The target antigen is unknown.

V lost 3 bases to trimming and J lost 4 bases; unmatched junction nucleotides: 4. CDR1 and CDR2 from the germline V gene are MGHRA and YSYEKL. This CDR3 is built from 15 residues. The chain recombines TRBV4-1 with TRBJ1-2; 11 positions agree with TRBD1. The material sequenced was PBMCs. The receptor was isolated from a man aged 18 to 29 in good health and CMV-seropositive. CDR3 loop: CASSQDRGRGYGYTF. CDR3 in DNA: TGCGCCAGCAGCCAGGACAGGGGGCGCGGCTATGGCTACACCTTC.